This record concerns one T cell receptor beta chain sequence. The V gene lost 10 bases and the J gene lost 4 bases, with 11 bases spanning the gap. The CDR3 sequence is 12 residues long. Germline assignment: CDR1 MNHNY and CDR2 SVGAGI (reference sequence). This sample is part of a study of control samples from healthy donors and cancer patients. Generated by immunoSEQ multiplex PCR, the TCRdb table keeps only in-frame clones and is missing some. The sample yields approximately 100,000 clones, 82% seen once. The rearrangement joins TRBV6-6 to TRBJ2-1; D unclear. The sequenced sample was blood. The sequence was obtained from a man between 60 and 70 years old in good health. The CDR3: CANGRMYNEQFF. For the CDR3, the DNA is TGTGCCAACGGACGGATGTACAATGAGCAGTTCTTC.